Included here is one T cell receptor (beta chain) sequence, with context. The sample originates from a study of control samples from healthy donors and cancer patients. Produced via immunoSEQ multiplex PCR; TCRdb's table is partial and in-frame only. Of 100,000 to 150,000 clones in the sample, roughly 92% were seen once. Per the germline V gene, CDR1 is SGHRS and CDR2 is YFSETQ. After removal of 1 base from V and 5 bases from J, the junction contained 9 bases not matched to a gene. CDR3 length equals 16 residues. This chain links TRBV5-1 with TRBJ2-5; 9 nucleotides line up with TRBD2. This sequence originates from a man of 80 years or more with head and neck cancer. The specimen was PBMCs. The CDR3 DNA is TGCGCCAGCAGCTTGCGTGCTAGCGGGACGGTGGAGACCCAGTACTTC. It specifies CASSLRASGTVETQYF.